The 18 T cell receptor beta chains listed next were all sequenced from one sample in a study of shared clonotypes between healthy human individuals. Libraries were prepared by immunoSEQ multiplex PCR; TCRdb keeps only in-frame clonotypes and omits some of them. Of 2 million to 2.5 million clones in the sample, approximately 95% were seen once. Material: naive CD4+ T cells from PBMCs. Subset: CD45RA+ positively selected. The receptors derive from a man aged 18 to 35 in good health. Some clones in this sample may be carry-over from other donors' samples.

V and J are TRBV5-4 and TRBJ2-5; the D gene is possibly TRBD2 (6 bases). Germline CDR1 is SGHNT and CDR2 is YYREEE (reference sequence). The CDR3 is 16 amino acids. Trimming removed 4 bases at V and 5 bases at J, with 21 bases between. The CDR3 bases are TGTGCCAGCAGCCGAGAAGGAGGGACTTATGGGGAGACCCAGTACTTC. Translating gives CASSREGGTYGETQYF.

The V and J genes are TRBV6-6 and TRBJ1-5; D may be TRBD1 (6 bases). The CDR3 spans 14 residues. V shed 7 bases and J shed 6 bases, with 16 bases lying between them. The germline V gene has CDR1 MNHNY and CDR2 SVGAGI (reference sequence). The CDR3 sequence: CASTLRGAGQPQHF. The DNA of the CDR3 is TGTGCCAGCACCCTTAGGGGGGCCGGTCAGCCCCAGCATTTT.

The rearrangement links TRBV5-6 to TRBJ2-3; D is unclear. Germline CDR1 and CDR2: SGHDT and YYEEEE. V lost 1 base and J lost 3, with 9 bases in between. The CDR3 sequence is 14 residues long. The CDR3 reads CASSLRLVTDTQYF. The CDR3 DNA reads TGTGCCAGCAGCTTGCGGTTGGTTACAGATACGCAGTATTTT.

In this sample, this clone turned up a few times. The rearrangement links TRBV28 to TRBJ1-5; 10 positions agree with TRBD1. The germline V gene has CDR1 MDHEN and CDR2 SYDVKM. This CDR3 has 16 amino acids. V trimming: 5 bases; J trimming: 3 bases; junction bases outside the gene matches: 7. The CDR3 region has the DNA TGTGCCAGCAGTGGGACAGGGGCGAGTACCAATCAGCCCCAGCATTTT. The encoded protein is CASSGTGASTNQPQHF.

A note on this clone: This same CDR3 is encoded by further DNA sequences in the sample. The rearrangement joins TRBV28 to TRBJ1-1; D uncertain. The V end lost 3 bases, the J end lost 2 bases, and 10 bases lay between the germline ends. CDR3 length: 14 amino acids. Per the germline V gene, CDR1 is MDHEN and CDR2 is SYDVKM. The CDR3 loop is CASSLAGRNTEAFF. CDR3 in DNA: TGTGCCAGCAGTTTGGCGGGCAGAAACACTGAAGCTTTCTTT.

This clone was recorded only once. The rearrangement joins TRBV2 to TRBJ1-1; TRBD1 aligns across 8 bases. This CDR3 is 13 amino acids long. In germline, CDR1 is SNHLY, CDR2 FYNNEI. The junction had 5 bases not matched to a gene; V was cut back by 6 bases and J by 5 bases. In nucleotides, the CDR3 is TGTGCCAGCAGGACGACAGGGGTTACTGAAGCTTTCTTT. This translates into CASRTTGVTEAFF.

The chain is built from TRBV6-7 and TRBJ1-4; perhaps TRBD1 as D (6 bases). TRBV6-7 is annotated as an ORF whose role is uncertain. The CDR3 length is 14 residues. V lost 10 bases, J lost 8 bases, and 20 bases lay in between. The CDR3 nucleotides are TGTGCCAATAACCCCAGGGGAGGGAGAGAAAAACTGTTTTTT. Translating gives CANNPRGGREKLFF.

The CDR3 DNA follows: TGCACCAGCAGCCAACCAGTGGGGCGCAATCAGCCCCAGCATTTT. Protein product: CTSSQPVGRNQPQHF. The rearrangement links TRBV1 to TRBJ1-5; the table assigns TRBD1, which was not confirmed against the DNA. TRBV1 is a pseudogene locus. The CDR3 contains 15 residues.

The chain links TRBV28 to TRBJ2-2; 7 bases are a match to TRBD1. Germline assignment: CDR1 MDHEN and CDR2 SYDVKM. With V trimmed by 8 bases and J by 6 bases, 6 bases remained unmatched. This CDR3 contains 13 residues. CDR3 bases: TGTGCCAGCCGCGAGGGGGCGGCCGGGGAGCTGTTTTTT. Translated, it gives CASREGAAGELFF.

The V and J genes are TRBV9 and TRBJ2-5; 10 positions agree with TRBD2. V dropped 4 bases and J dropped 5; count of bases not matched to a gene: 5. The CDR3 totals 14 residues. The V gene's germline CDR1 is SGDLS and CDR2 YYNGEE. CDR3 sequence reads: CASSLAGVGETQYF. In DNA, the CDR3 is TGTGCCAGCAGCCTAGCGGGAGTTGGGGAGACCCAGTACTTC.

This chain joins TRBV7-6 and TRBJ2-1; possibly TRBD1 for D (5 bases). This CDR3 has 15 residues. Germline loops: CDR1 SGHVS, CDR2 FNYEAQ. V was shortened by 0 bases and J by 9 bases, with 15 bases between the two germline ends. The CDR3 DNA reads TGTGCCAGCAGCTTAGCGGATCAGGGTTCGGGTGAGCAGTTCTTC. It specifies CASSLADQGSGEQFF.

This chain joins TRBV28 and TRBJ2-5, with D perhaps assigned TRBD1 or TRBD2 (5 bases each). Germline CDR1 and CDR2: MDHEN and SYDVKM. V lost 8 bases and J 1 base, leaving 14 bases between the germline ends. The CDR3 consists of 14 residues. The CDR3 coding sequence is TGTGCCAGCCGCCCGGGGCATATCCAAGAGACCCAGTACTTC. This sequence encodes CASRPGHIQETQYF.

Comment on this clone: Different DNA sequences within this sample yield the same CDR3. The chain joins TRBV5-1 to TRBJ2-1; possibly TRBD1 for D (5 bases). V shed 0 bases and J shed 3 bases, with 7 bases lying between them. CDR3 length: 14 amino acids. The germline V gene encodes CDR1 SGHRS and CDR2 YFSETQ. DNA for the CDR3: TGCGCCAGCAGCTTGGGACAGAACTACAATGAGCAGTTCTTC. It is translated as CASSLGQNYNEQFF. The full variable domain, its missing parts supplied by reference TRBV5-1 and TRBJ2-1, is KAGVTQTPRYLIKTRGQQVTLSCSPISGHRSVSWYQQTPGQGLQFLFEYFSETQRNKGNFPGRFSGRQFSNSRSEMNVSTLELGDSALYLCASSLGQNYNEQFFGPGTRLTVL.

Points on this clone: This same CDR3 is encoded by further DNA sequences in the sample. J is TRBJ1-1 and V is TRBV5-1; D not resolved. The V end was cut by 0 bases, the J end by 5 bases, with 5 bases between. This CDR3 has 12 amino acids. From germline, CDR1 is SGHRS and CDR2 YFSETQ. CDR3 amino acids: CASSLGDTEAFF. The CDR3 coding sequence is TGCGCCAGCAGCTTGGGGGATACTGAAGCTTTCTTT.

The chain combines TRBV9 with TRBJ2-2; D is perhaps TRBD1 or TRBD2 (5 bases each). CDR1 is SGDLS, CDR2 YYNGEE, per germline. This CDR3 contains 16 residues. Trimming removed 5 bases at V and 6 bases at J, with 20 bases between. In nucleotides, the CDR3 is TGTGCCAGCAGTCTTACCGGGACCGAAGGCCCCGGGGAGCTGTTTTTT. The encoded protein is CASSLTGTEGPGELFF.

The rearrangement joins TRBV4-1 to TRBJ2-1; TRBD2 matches at 7 bases. Germline CDR1 is MGHRA and CDR2 is YSYEKL. V dropped 0 bases and J dropped 7; count of bases not matched to a gene: 15. CDR3 size: 18 residues. The CDR3 nucleotides are TGCGCCAGCAGCCAAGATATCCGGAAACGGCGGGAGCGAAATGAGCAGTTCTTC. Amino acid sequence: CASSQDIRKRRERNEQFF.

The chain has TRBV5-1 and TRBJ2-3; D tentatively reads TRBD1 or TRBD2 (5 bases each). This CDR3 region has 16 residues. The V end lost 2 bases, the J end lost 2 bases, and 15 bases lay between the germline ends. Germline CDR1 reads SGHRS; CDR2 reads YFSETQ. CDR3 amino acids: CASSFLGTRYTDTQYF. CDR3 in DNA: TGCGCCAGCAGCTTTCTCGGGACGAGATACACAGATACGCAGTATTTT.

Only one count was recorded for this clone. The chain recombines TRBV4-1 with TRBJ2-3; 12 bases map to TRBD2. This CDR3 has 18 amino acids. CDR1 is MGHRA, CDR2 YSYEKL, per germline. Unmatched junction bases numbered 9, after V lost 1 base and J lost 4 bases. As DNA, the CDR3 is TGCGCCAGCAGCCAAGCGGTTAGTGCTAGCGGGAGGGCAGATACGCAGTATTTT. It encodes CASSQAVSASGRADTQYF.